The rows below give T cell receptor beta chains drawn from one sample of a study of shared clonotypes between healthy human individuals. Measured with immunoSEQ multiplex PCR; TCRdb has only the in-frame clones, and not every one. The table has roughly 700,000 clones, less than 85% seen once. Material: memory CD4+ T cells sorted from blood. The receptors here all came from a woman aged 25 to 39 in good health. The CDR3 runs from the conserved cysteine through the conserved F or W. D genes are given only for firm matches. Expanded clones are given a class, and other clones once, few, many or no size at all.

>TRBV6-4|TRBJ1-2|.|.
TGTGCCAGCAGTGTCGACTTGGGAAACTATGGCTACACCTTC
CASSVDLGNYGYTF
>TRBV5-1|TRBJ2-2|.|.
TGCGCCAGCAGCCCTCCCCAGGGGACATCGGGCACCGGGGAGCTGTTTTTT
CASSPPQGTSGTGELFF
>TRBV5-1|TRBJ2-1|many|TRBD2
TGCGCCAGCAGCTTGAGTAGCGGGTCCTACAATGAGCAGTTCTTC
CASSLSSGSYNEQFF
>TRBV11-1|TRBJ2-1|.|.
TGTGCCAGCAGCTCCGGGGGTGGCAATGAGCAGTTCTTC
CASSSGGGNEQFF
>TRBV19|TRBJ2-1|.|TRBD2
TGTGCCAGTAGTCGAAATATAGCAGGAGCGGGAGTCGACAATGAGCAGTTCTTC
CASSRNIAGAGVDNEQFF
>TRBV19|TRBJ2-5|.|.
TGTGCCAGTAGTATAGCTCCGGAAGTCTTCCTAGAGACCCAGTACTTC
CASSIAPEVFLETQYF
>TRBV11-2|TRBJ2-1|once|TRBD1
TGTGCCAGCAGCGACAGGGGGTCGATGCATGAGCAGTTCTTC
CASSDRGSMHEQFF
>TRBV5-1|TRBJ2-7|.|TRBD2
TGCGCCAGCAGCTTAGGACTAGTTTGGAGTGCGGACCACGAGCAGTACTTC
CASSLGLVWSADHEQYF
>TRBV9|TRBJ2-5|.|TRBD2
TGTGCCAGCTCTTTTAGCGGGACGGAGACCCAGTACTTC
CASSFSGTETQYF
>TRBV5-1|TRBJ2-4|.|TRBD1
TGCGCCAGCAGCCAACCGGACAGGGACCAAAACATTCAGTACTTC
CASSQPDRDQNIQYF
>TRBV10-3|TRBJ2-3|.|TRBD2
TGTGCCATCAGTGAGTCCGGGACTAGCGGGAGATTCACAGATACGCAGTATTTT
CAISESGTSGRFTDTQYF
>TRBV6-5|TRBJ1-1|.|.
TGTGCCAGCAGTTATGGGGAAACGGGGACTGAAGCTTTCTTT
CASSYGETGTEAFF
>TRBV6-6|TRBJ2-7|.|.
TGTGCCAGCACCCAAAACCGGGACATCTACGAGCAGTACTTC
CASTQNRDIYEQYF
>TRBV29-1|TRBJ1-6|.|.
TGCAGCGTTCGGGGGAGTAGGGAATCACCCCTCCACTTT
CSVRGSRESPLHF
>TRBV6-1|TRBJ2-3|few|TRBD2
TGTGCCAGCAGTGATGCGGGAGTGGATACGCAGTATTTT
CASSDAGVDTQYF
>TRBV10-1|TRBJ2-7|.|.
TGCGCCAGCAGTGAGTCGAGGGCCGGAGGCCACGAGCAGTACTTC
CASSESRAGGHEQYF
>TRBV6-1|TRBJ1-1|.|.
TGTGCCAGCAGTGATCAGGGTAGCACTGAAGCTTTCTTT
CASSDQGSTEAFF
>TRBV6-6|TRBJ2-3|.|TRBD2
TGTGCCAGCATACCTAGCGGGATAGCGACAGATACGCAGTATTTT
CASIPSGIATDTQYF
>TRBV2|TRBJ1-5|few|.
TGTGCCAGCAGTTCGGGAAATCAGCCCCAGCATTTT
CASSSGNQPQHF